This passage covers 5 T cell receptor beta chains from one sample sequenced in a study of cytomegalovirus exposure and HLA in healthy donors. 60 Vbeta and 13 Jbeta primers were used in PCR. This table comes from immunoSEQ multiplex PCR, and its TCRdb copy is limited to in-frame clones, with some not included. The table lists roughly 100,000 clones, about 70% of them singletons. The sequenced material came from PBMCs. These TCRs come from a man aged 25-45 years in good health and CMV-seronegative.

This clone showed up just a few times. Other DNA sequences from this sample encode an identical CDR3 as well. The CDR3 coding sequence is TGTGCCAGTAGTCCCCAGGGGAGCGGGGAGCTGTTTTTT. This gives the protein CASSPQGSGELFF. This chain connects TRBV19 to TRBJ2-2; TRBD1 might be the D (6 bases). CDR3 length: 13 residues. Trimming pared 5 bases from V and 7 bases from J, leaving 11 bases between. Germline values: CDR1 LNHDA, CDR2 SQIVND (reference sequence).

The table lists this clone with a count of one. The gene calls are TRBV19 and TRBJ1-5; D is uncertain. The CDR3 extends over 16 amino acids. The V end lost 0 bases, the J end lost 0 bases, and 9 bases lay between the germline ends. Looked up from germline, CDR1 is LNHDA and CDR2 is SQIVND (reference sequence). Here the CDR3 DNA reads TGTGCCAGTAGTATAGAAGGAGTTTATAGCAATCAGCCCCAGCATTTT. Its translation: CASSIEGVYSNQPQHF. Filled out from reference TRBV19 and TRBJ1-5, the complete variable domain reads DGGITQSPKYLFRKEGQNVTLSCEQNLNHDAMYWYRQDPGQGLRLIYYSQIVNDFQKGDIAEGYSVSREKKESFPLTVTSAQKNPTAFYLCASSIEGVYSNQPQHFGDGTRLSIL.

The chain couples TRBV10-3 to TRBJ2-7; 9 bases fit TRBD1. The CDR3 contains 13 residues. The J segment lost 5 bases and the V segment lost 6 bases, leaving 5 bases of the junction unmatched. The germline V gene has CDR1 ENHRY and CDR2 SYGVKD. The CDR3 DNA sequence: TGTGCCATCAGGGGGACAGGGTTCAACGAGCAGTACTTC. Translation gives CAIRGTGFNEQYF.

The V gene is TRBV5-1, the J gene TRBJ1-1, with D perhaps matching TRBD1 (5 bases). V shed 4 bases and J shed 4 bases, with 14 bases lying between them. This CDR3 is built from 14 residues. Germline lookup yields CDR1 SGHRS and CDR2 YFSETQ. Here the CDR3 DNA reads TGCGCCAGCAGCCAAACAGGAATCGGCACTGAAGCTTTCTTT. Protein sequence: CASSQTGIGTEAFF.

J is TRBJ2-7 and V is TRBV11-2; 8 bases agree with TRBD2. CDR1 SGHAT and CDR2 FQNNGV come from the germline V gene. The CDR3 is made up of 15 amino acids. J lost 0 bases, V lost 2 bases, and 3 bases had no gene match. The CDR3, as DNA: TGTGCCAGCAGCTTACTAGCGGGCCCCTCCTACGAGCAGTACTTC. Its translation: CASSLLAGPSYEQYF.